One sample yielded the 17 T cell receptor beta chains listed below, sequenced in a study of T cells in Graves' hyperthyroidism and ophthalmopathy. The CDR3 regions of TCR beta were amplified from RNA transcripts. A set of HTBI primers served as the primers for a first-round RT-PCR of the TCR CDR3. TCRdb re-analysed the multiplex PCR reads in MiXCR, keeping a single row per CDR3 protein. Of roughly 500,000 distinct CDR3 sequences listed, roughly 24% are singletons. Sequencing was carried out using blood. These receptors all come from a woman aged 25 to 45 with Graves' ophthalmopathy.

The chain has TRBV6-4 and TRBJ1-2; D might be TRBD1 (5 bases). The CDR3 extends over 13 amino acids. Trimming removed 4 bases from V and 7 bases from J, with 13 bases in between. The V gene's germline CDR1 is MRHNA and CDR2 SNTAGT. This chain's CDR3 is CASSATAGGGYTF. CDR3 in DNA: TGTGCCAGCAGTGCGACAGCTGGTGGTGGCTACACCTTC.

This clonotype was observed at least ten times. The chain has TRBV7-2 and TRBJ2-7, with D maybe TRBD1 (5 bases). This CDR3 contains 14 residues. The germline V gene has CDR1 SGHTA and CDR2 FQGNSA. The V and J ends lost 3 bases and 1 base respectively, with 10 bases between them. CDR3 bases: TGTGCCAGCAGCTTGACAGTTAGATCCTACGAGCAGTACTTC. It yields the protein CASSLTVRSYEQYF.

This clonotype was seen more than once but under ten times. A read error is possible here, since a much larger clone lies one base away. This sequence joins TRBV28 and TRBJ1-1; no clear D gene. There are 15 residues in the CDR3. The V gene lost 3 bases and the J gene lost 1 base, with 12 bases spanning the gap. Germline-derived CDR1 and CDR2 are MDHEN and SYDVKM. CDR3: CASSLFPVGNTEAFF. The CDR3 nucleotides are TGTGCCAGCAGTTTGTTCCCGGTAGGGAACACTGAAGCTTTCTTT. Combining the CDR3 with reference TRBV28 and TRBJ1-1 gives the whole variable domain DVKVTQSSRYLVKRTGEKVFLECVQDMDHENMFWYRQDPGLGLRLIYFSYDVKMKEKGDIPEGYSVSREKKERFSLILESASTNQTSMYLCASSLFPVGNTEAFFGQGTRLTVV.

The rearrangement uses TRBV12-3 or TRBV12-4 and TRBJ1-5; no clear D. The V gene lost 2 bases and the J gene lost 6 bases, with 11 bases spanning the gap. This CDR3 is 14 amino acids long. DNA for the CDR3: TGTGCCAGCAGTTTACGCCAGGCCCCTCAGCCCCAGCATTTT. Its translation: CASSLRQAPQPQHF.

This clonotype has ten or more counts. The chain recombines TRBV6-5 with TRBJ2-2; 8 nucleotides line up with TRBD1. CDR3 length: 15 residues. V was clipped by 2 bases and J by 5 bases; unmatched bases: 4. Germline V gene lookup returns CDR1 MNHEY and CDR2 SVGAGI. The CDR3 DNA follows: TGTGCCAGCAGTTACGGCGGACAGGGTACCGGGGAGCTGTTTTTT. Translating gives CASSYGGQGTGELFF.

At least ten counts were recorded for this clonotype. The rearrangement joins TRBV6-5 to TRBJ1-1, with no clear D. CDR1 and CDR2 (germline): MNHEY, SVGAGI. The germline V and J ends were trimmed by 2 bases and 2 bases, with 9 bases remaining between them. This CDR3 is built from 14 residues. The CDR3, as DNA: TGTGCCAGCAGTTACGCAGCAGAAAACACTGAAGCTTTCTTT. Residues: CASSYAAENTEAFF.

This clonotype was recorded at least ten times. The J gene is TRBJ2-2, the V gene TRBV29-1, with D tentatively TRBD1 (6 bases). The length of the CDR3 is 14 residues. The germline V gene encodes CDR1 SQVTM and CDR2 ANQGSEA. Trimming took off 4 bases at V and 6 bases at J, with 15 bases between the two ends. The CDR3 DNA follows: TGCAGCGTTGTGGTGAACAGGGATGCCGGGGAGCTGTTTTTT. Residues: CSVVVNRDAGELFF.

The rearrangement uses TRBV6-1 and TRBJ1-2, with TRBD1 as a possible D gene (6 bases). V gave up 5 bases and J gave up 4 bases, with 11 bases separating them. CDR3 size: 13 residues. Germline lookup yields CDR1 MNHNS and CDR2 SASEGT. Here the CDR3 reads CASSQQGSYGYTF. The CDR3 DNA follows: TGTGCCAGCAGTCAACAGGGATCCTATGGCTACACCTTC.

The J gene is TRBJ2-2, the V gene TRBV6-5; TRBD1 aligns across 7 bases. The CDR3 extends over 17 amino acids. Looked up from germline, CDR1 is MNHEY and CDR2 is SVGAGI. With 2 bases clipped from V and 4 bases from J, the junction kept 10 bases outside the gene matches. CDR3 protein: CASSYEVGQEATGELFF. CDR3 nucleotides: TGTGCCAGCAGTTACGAGGTCGGACAGGAGGCCACCGGGGAGCTGTTTTTT.

In its sample, this clonotype was seen many times. The chain recombines TRBV6-4 with TRBJ2-2, with TRBD2 matching 14 bases. J was trimmed by 4 bases and V by 5 bases; bases with no gene match: 6. CDR1 MRHNA and CDR2 SNTAGT come from the germline V gene. The length of the CDR3 is 17 residues. The CDR3 sequence is CASSRLAGGPGTGELFF. In DNA form, the CDR3 reads TGTGCCAGCAGTAGACTAGCGGGGGGGCCGGGCACCGGGGAGCTGTTTTTT.

In its sample, this clonotype was seen many times. The chain joins TRBV18 to TRBJ1-1, with 7 bases aligning to TRBD1. The trim removed 6 bases at V and 5 bases at J, leaving 6 bases unmatched. The CDR3 sequence is 13 residues long. Looked up from germline, CDR1 is KGHSH and CDR2 is LQKENI. The CDR3 DNA reads as TGTGCCAGCTCGCAGACGACAGGGACTGAAGCTTTCTTT. This sequence encodes CASSQTTGTEAFF.

This clonotype was recorded at least ten times. The chain links TRBV7-2 to TRBJ1-2; 7 positions match TRBD1. Germline V gives CDR1 SGHTA, CDR2 FQGNSA. The CDR3 loop spans 13 amino acids. V was pared by 5 bases and J by 5 bases, with 5 bases of the junction left unmatched. The CDR3 is CASSPMTGYGYTF. The CDR3 nucleotides read TGTGCCAGCAGCCCCATGACAGGGTATGGCTACACCTTC.

V is TRBV20-1 and J is TRBJ2-7; 12 bases map to TRBD1. From germline, CDR1 is DFQATT and CDR2 SNEGSKA (reference sequence). After removal of 4 bases from V and 3 bases from J, the junction contained 16 bases not matched to a gene. This CDR3 has 18 residues. The CDR3: CSATNTGTGGSVRYEQYF. Here the CDR3 DNA reads TGCAGTGCTACGAACACCGGGACAGGGGGCTCTGTTCGCTACGAGCAGTACTTC.

Ten or more counts support this clonotype. This rearrangement joins TRBV24-1 to TRBJ1-1; the match to TRBD1 covers 9 bases. V lost 3 bases and J lost 4; bases outside the gene matches: 5. CDR3 length: 15 residues. Germline V gene lookup returns CDR1 KGHDR and CDR2 SFDVKD. The CDR3 sequence: CATSDTTGGITEAFF. The CDR3 coding sequence is TGTGCCACCAGTGATACGACAGGGGGTATCACTGAAGCTTTCTTT.

This chain's CDR3 is CASRDKITGELFF. CDR3 nucleotide sequence: TGTGCCAGCCGGGACAAAATCACCGGGGAGCTGTTTTTT. The V call is TRBV12-3 or TRBV12-4, the J call TRBJ2-2; TRBD1 is a possible D gene (6 bases). V lost 8 bases to trimming and J lost 4 bases, with 11 bases between them. The CDR3 has 13 amino acids.

This clonotype came up many times. V is TRBV2 and J is TRBJ2-1; maybe TRBD1 (8 bases). The length of the CDR3 is 15 residues. Germline loops: CDR1 SNHLY, CDR2 FYNNEI. The V gene lost 0 bases and the J gene lost 7 bases, with 13 bases spanning the gap. CDR3 sequence reads: CASSEAYRGGNEQFF. The CDR3, as DNA: TGTGCCAGCAGTGAAGCGTACAGGGGGGGAAATGAGCAGTTCTTC. Full variable domain (rest looked up from reference TRBV2 and TRBJ2-1): EPEVTQTPSHQVTQMGQEVILRCVPISNHLYFYWYRQILGQKVEFLVSFYNNEISEKSEIFDDQFSVERPDGSNFTLKIRSTKLEDSAMYFCASSEAYRGGNEQFFGPGTRLTVL.

A few counts support this clonotype. The chain recombines TRBV5-1 with TRBJ1-2; D uncertain. The length of the CDR3 is 15 residues. Germline assignment: CDR1 SGHRS and CDR2 YFSETQ. With 4 bases removed from V and 5 bases from J, the gap between germline ends came to 18 bases. The CDR3 protein is CASSPSVPDLYGYTF. The DNA for the CDR3 is TGCGCCAGCAGCCCGTCCGTGCCTGACTTGTATGGCTACACCTTC.